This TCR beta chain was sequenced in a study of shared clonotypes between healthy human individuals. Sequencing was performed with immunoSEQ multiplex PCR; in TCRdb, only in-frame clones are kept and a portion is missing. In the table there are 2 million to 3 million clones, 93% of which are singletons. CDR1 is MNHEY and CDR2 is SMNVEV in the germline V gene (reference sequence). The V gene lost 0 bases and the J gene lost 3 bases, with 10 bases spanning the gap. The CDR3 totals 15 residues. The receptor was isolated from a man younger than 35 in good health. Some clones in this sample may be carry-over from other donors' samples. The sequenced sample was naive CD4+ T cells from PBMCs. Subset denoted: CD45RA+ positively selected. This chain joins TRBV27 and TRBJ2-3; no reliable D call. In DNA form, the CDR3 reads TGTGCCAGCAGTTTATCGTCGAGGAATACAGATACGCAGTATTTT. This encodes CASSLSSRNTDTQYF.